This TCR beta chain originates from a study of CD8+ T cells in alopecia areata. Broader study findings: Sequencing of scalp samples also captures resident alphabeta T cells of normal skin. Lesional scalp, notably in alopecia totalis/universalis, had clonality above that of normal scalp.

A remark on this clone: Its antigen is unknown.

Per germline, CDR1 MNHEY and CDR2 SVGAGI. J lost 0 bases, V lost 7 bases, and 6 bases had no gene match. The CDR3 spans 15 residues. PBMCs were stained for CD3, CD4 and CD8, and CD4+ and CD8+ T cells were sorted. Sequencing relied on a cDNA template that was reverse transcribed from extracted RNA. Produced via immunoSEQ multiplex PCR; TCRdb's table is partial and in-frame only. The top ten hold about an eighth of the sample, which has 160,000 or so clones, 67% seen once. The gene calls are TRBV6-5 and TRBJ1-3; TRBD1 matches 7 bases. The sequencing used CD8+ T cells sorted from blood, collected at week 0. The clonotype originates from a human donor with alopecia areata. The CDR3 DNA follows: TGTGCCAGCAAGCCGGGACAGCACTCTGGAAACACCATATATTTT. Translation gives CASKPGQHSGNTIYF.